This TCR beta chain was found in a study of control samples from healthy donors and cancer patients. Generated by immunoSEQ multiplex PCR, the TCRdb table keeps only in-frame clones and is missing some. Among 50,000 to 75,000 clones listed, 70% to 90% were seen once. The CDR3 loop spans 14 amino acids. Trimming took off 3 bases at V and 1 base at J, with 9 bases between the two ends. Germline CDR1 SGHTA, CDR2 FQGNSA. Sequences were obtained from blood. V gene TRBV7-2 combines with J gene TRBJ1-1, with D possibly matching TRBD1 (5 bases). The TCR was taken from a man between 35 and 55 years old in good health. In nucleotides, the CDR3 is TGTGCCAGCAGCTTTGGACACCCGAACACTGAAGCTTTCTTT. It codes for CASSFGHPNTEAFF.